This T cell receptor (beta chain) is drawn from a study of cytomegalovirus exposure and HLA in healthy donors (dated by TCRdb to about 2017). For context, the study as a whole: An earlier analysis of 587 of the donors reported roughly 300 Gb of sequence data and roughly 110 million unique TCR beta sequences from some 180 million T cells. Around 300 gigabases of sequencing data and tens of millions of unique TCR sequences were included in an early release covering about 700 HLA-typed donors. Of the approximately 400 genotyped donors, around 81% fell in the genetic ancestry cluster associated with self-reported Caucasian donors. The study was designed to test whether signatures of past pathogen exposure could be identified by cataloging public T cell receptors. The study profiled the T cell repertoires of hundreds of subjects by immunosequencing and related them to cytomegalovirus serostatus. In addition to the first cohort of around 670 subjects, a separate validation cohort of 130 or so different subjects was used. The study combined high-throughput TCR immunosequencing, statistical association of individual TCRs with disease status, and machine learning to predict cytomegalovirus infection status. In a later analysis, previously published TCR beta repertoires from more than 500 donors were re-analyzed and high-resolution HLA genotyping was added so that TCR occurrence patterns could be studied. The later analysis used no new phenotypic data to find candidate immune exposures, relying instead on TCR beta sequences and their occurrence across donors. To decide whether each TCR beta V gene segment behaved as functional or pseudogenic, an earlier analysis of approximately 620 of the donors relied on high-throughput TCR beta sequencing. Donor age, sex, ethnicity and CMV serostatus were collected together with the repertoire data. In a later genetic analysis, genome-wide SNP genotypes for 398 of the 666 donors were used, and that subset was treated as a discovery cohort. All discovery cohort repertoires had been generated on a single sequencing platform. Class I and class II HLA loci were covered by the typing at four-digit resolution. Typing coverage differed by locus: A, B, C, DRB1 and DQB1 were typed in roughly 629-630 donors, DQA1 in 522, DPA1 in around 580, and DPB1 in roughly 450. Because of strong linkage in the cohort, 5 or 6 DR-DQ haplotypes were treated as single units for association and clustering. Among roughly 400 genotyped donors of the cohort, an average of roughly 230,000 unique TCR beta nucleotide sequences was sequenced per donor, of which about 19% were non-productive.

The CDR3 has 16 amino acids, counting the end cysteine and phenylalanine. Solely the CDR3 DNA is kept, with 48 bases framed from the first base. CDR1 and CDR2, looked up from the germline V gene (reference sequence), are LNHDA and SQIVND. V was cut back by 1 base and J by 2 bases, leaving a gap of 12 bases between them. The cohort was made up of 500 to 800 healthy bone marrow donors. At the time of sampling, all cohort members were nominally healthy, though unrecorded immune exposures were likely present. The donor was CMV seronegative and was included in the group of about 350 seronegative cohort members. Every donor gave a peripheral blood sample, and the peripheral blood mononuclear cells from that sample were used for TCR beta sequencing. Genomic DNA extraction from the blood cell samples was performed with the Qiagen DNeasy Blood Extraction Kit. Of note for this clone: Its antigen remains unidentified. Base qualities are not recorded, but no much larger clone differs from it by a single base.

General conclusions and limits of the study: HLA typing was unavailable for some donors at each locus, so association tests used only the typed subset. This cohort had only TCR beta chains sequenced, and the lack of alpha or paired-chain data limited which features could be detected. Linkage disequilibrium might explain the correlated functional status among segregating V segments, but an unknown experimental factor could not be ruled out. While some public TCRs were present in many individuals, most TCR sequences turned up only very rarely across donors. The only immune exposure information available for the cohort was CMV serostatus. In a later analysis, HLA-associated TCR beta chains were found to be more clonally expanded and to have lower generation probabilities than equally common non-associated chains. Because the 87-base-pair reads could not distinguish some IMGT-functional V segments, including TRBV6-2 and TRBV6-3, those segments were excluded. Strong co-occurrence of HLA alleles, especially DR and DQ, made assigning TCR associations to individual alleles difficult. Three of the identified cytomegalovirus-associated TCR beta chains were confirmed in vitro to be specific for cytomegalovirus antigens. In a later genetic analysis, a missense DCLRE1C variant was associated with V-gene and J-gene trimming of TCR beta chains, and the association was replicated in an independent cohort. At a false discovery rate of 0.05, a later analysis linked 15,000 to 20,000 TCR beta sequences to specific HLA alleles. The earlier analysis of almost 600 of the donors excluded approximately 17 rarely observed V segments, including chromosome 9 orphons, because counts were too low. According to a later genetic analysis, donors in an Asian-associated ancestry cluster had fewer N-insertions in productive TCRs than the approximately 710-donor mean. Roughly uniform sequencing depth across donors was assumed in presence/absence analyses, although this assumption may not hold. According to a later analysis, most CMV-associated TCR beta chains appeared to be HLA-restricted, and the HLA associations seemed to be driven largely by CMV exposure. According to the authors, the approach could potentially be generalized to other disease states and immunological phenotypes. The sequencing pipeline was judged likely to have produced a cluster of highly shared sequence variants as a technical artifact. A further reported finding was that TCR beta sequences accurately predicted the HLA-A and HLA-B alleles for most subjects in the first cohort. A later analysis found that TCR association rates varied across HLA loci, with DRB1 alleles showing the most associated TCRs and HLA-C alleles the fewest. In the study, some 160 TCR beta chains were listed as associated with cytomegalovirus. In an earlier analysis of some 640 of the donors, most TCR beta V segments were observed in productive rearrangements about 87% or about 30% of the time, broadly matching IMGT annotations. Cytomegalovirus status was reported to be diagnosed by the classifier with high specificity and sensitivity in both the original and validation cohorts. Several of the top co-occurrence clusters appeared to be linked to parvovirus B19, influenza, CMV and Epstein-Barr virus, according to a later analysis.

Libraries were prepared through the immunoSEQ multiplex PCR assay. A mixture of 60 forward primers for TCR Vbeta segments and 13 reverse primers for TCR Jbeta segments was used in the multiplex PCR. A multiplex PCR assay on genomic DNA amplified the CDR3 region of rearranged TCR beta genes. The amplified TCR beta libraries were sequenced on the Illumina HiSeq System as 87-base-pair reads. In the paper's pipeline: A later analysis tallied around 80 million unique TCR beta chains across the approximately 670 repertoires, and about 12 million of those chains were shared by two or more donors. Raw reads were error-corrected and collapsed into unique sequences with a nearest-neighbor algorithm that merged closely related sequences to remove PCR and sequencing errors. To assign V, D and J gene segments, CDR3 sequences were aligned to IMGT reference sequences. Each retained sequence needed at least a six-nucleotide match to both a V gene segment and a J gene segment. Rearrangements were called productive when the CDR3 lacked stop codons and stayed in frame with V and J; all others were non-productive. CDR3 was defined according to IMGT convention as the region running from the second conserved V-encoded cysteine to the conserved J-encoded phenylalanine. In an earlier analysis of around 640 of the donors, sequences lacking an unambiguous match to a single V gene segment were excluded. In an earlier analysis of around 600 of the donors, V segments were called functional above 56.7% productive rearrangements and were called segregating when the between-donor standard deviation exceeded 5%. To diagnose cytomegalovirus status from the catalog of TCR beta chain sequences, a statistical classification framework was built. In a later analysis, V and J genes were assigned by comparing TCR nucleotide sequences against IMGT/GENE-DB human TR gene sequences. Using the TCRdist pipeline, a later analysis assigned CDR3 sequences along with most-parsimonious VDJ recombination scenarios. In a later analysis, each TCR beta chain was defined by its CDR3 amino acid sequence together with its V-gene family, and reads without a unique V-gene family were excluded. In a later analysis, approximately 590 highly shared, low-generation-probability nucleotide sequences were removed to address suspected cross-contamination and a sequencing artifact. For each public chain, a later analysis derived a clonal expansion index from normalized ranks of inferred template counts within each repertoire. Generation probabilities in a later analysis came from a VDJ recombination model fitted to out-of-frame rearrangements, and those results were checked against IGoR. In a later analysis, TCR-TCR, TCR-HLA and TCR-CMV co-occurrence was scored with hypergeometric tests, and a repertoire-size bias correction was applied to TCR pairs. False discovery rates were estimated in a later analysis by permuting HLA or CMV assignments 20 times. In a later analysis, co-occurring TCRs were grouped using DBSCAN, with TCRdist sequence similarity added in when clustering inside HLA-allele-positive subsets. Repertoires with fewer than 30,000 or more than 120,000 public chains were left out of co-occurrence clustering, as were about 5 repertoires with anomalous nucleotide sharing. TCRdb's version of the immuneACCESS table is confined to in-frame rearrangements and falls short of the full clone set. An unresolved V gene accounts for under half of the shortfall where checked; the remainder is of unknown origin. The V and J calls and the clone size are those of that table, but D and trimming were determined from the DNA. Recorded for this sample are a few hundred thousand clones; 70% to 80% of them occurred a single time. Roughly 2% of the sample is in the top ten clones.

The chain is encoded by TRBV19 joined to TRBJ1-3; the D gene is perhaps TRBD1, on 6 matching bases. This clonotype originated in a woman in her twenties or thirties in good health and CMV-seronegative. Sequencing was done on a sample of PBMCs. The CDR3 reads as follows: CASSIGRGGPGNTIYF. The sequenced DNA is TGTGCCAGTAGTATAGGAAGGGGGGGACCTGGAAACACCATATATTTT.